Below, 3 T cell receptor beta chains from the same sample are listed, as sequenced in a study of T-cell memory formation after mild COVID-19 (dated by TCRdb to the early 2020s). Libraries were constructed by 5' RACE. The sample was run on an Illumina NovaSeq 6000. TCRdb trimmed public reads at Q25 via fastp, called clones via MiXCR and kept in-frame beta chains. A single entry per CDR3 protein holds the most common genes and DNA from its merged rows. For this sample there are about 35,000 distinct CDR3 sequences; roughly 20% appear just once. The top ten constitute over 1.5% of the sample. The sequenced material came from PBMCs or a T cell subset sorted from them (not recorded which). The receptors were gathered from an adult who had mild COVID-19 (a few samples of this study predate the infection). The sample titles of this study are shuffled in the database, so cell type and time point are left out.

This clonotype occurred a few times. V and J are TRBV15 and TRBJ1-3; D remains ambiguous. The CDR3 contains 15 residues. V was pared by 0 bases and J by 4 bases, with 10 bases between. Germline V gene data show CDR1 as LNHNV and CDR2 as YYDKDF (reference sequence). The CDR3 sequence: CATSRDQARGNTIYF. The DNA for the CDR3 is TGTGCCACCAGCAGAGATCAGGCGAGAGGAAACACCATATATTTT.

There are many counts of this clonotype. The chain has TRBV5-4 and TRBJ2-1; D is uncertain. CDR3 length equals 13 residues. The V gene lost 4 bases and the J gene lost 8 bases, with 13 bases spanning the gap. Germline V gene sequence: CDR1 SGHNT, CDR2 YYREEE (reference sequence). CDR3 residues: CASSTRSADEQFF. The CDR3 region has the DNA TGTGCCAGCAGCACCAGAAGTGCGGATGAGCAGTTCTTC. The full variable domain, rest sourced from reference TRBV5-4 and TRBJ2-1, is ETGVTQSPTHLIKTRGQQVTLRCSSQSGHNTVSWYQQALGQGPQFIFQYYREEENGRGNFPPRFSGLQFPNYSSELNVNALELDDSALYLCASSTRSADEQFFGPGTRLTVL.

This clonotype appeared many times. The chain joins TRBV18 to TRBJ2-7; 11 bases fit TRBD2. The CDR3 loop spans 20 amino acids. The junction had 16 bases not matched to a gene; V was cut back by 3 bases and J by 0 bases. Germline V lookup: CDR1 KGHSH, CDR2 LQKENI. The CDR3 is CASSPLLKTSGKEGSYEQYF. The CDR3 DNA follows: TGTGCCAGCTCACCTCTCTTAAAGACTAGCGGGAAGGAGGGCTCCTACGAGCAGTACTTC.